These 9 T cell receptor beta chains share one sample of origin, sequenced in a study of cytomegalovirus exposure and HLA in healthy donors. Method: immunoSEQ multiplex PCR; TCRdb's copy keeps in-frame clones and lacks some. The table includes under 200,000 clones, 90% to 97% detected once. The sequenced sample was PBMCs. The receptors come from a woman aged 18-35 years in good health and CMV-seronegative.

This clone occurred once. This rearrangement joins TRBV9 to TRBJ2-1, with 13 bases aligning to TRBD2. Germline V lookup: CDR1 SGDLS, CDR2 YYNGEE. This CDR3 contains 20 residues. The V and J ends lost 0 bases and 4 bases, in that order; junction bases with no gene match: 13. The CDR3 reads CASSVGRTSGGRFLYNEQFF. The CDR3 DNA sequence: TGTGCCAGCAGCGTAGGGAGGACTAGCGGGGGCCGATTTTTATACAATGAGCAGTTCTTC.

J is TRBJ1-1 and V is TRBV6-1, with D maybe TRBD1 (6 bases). CDR3 length: 11 residues. V gave up 7 bases and J gave up 5 bases, with 8 bases separating them. Germline CDR1 MNHNS, CDR2 SASEGT. The CDR3 DNA is TGTGCCAGCAACAGGGTTACTGAAGCTTTCTTT. Translation gives CASNRVTEAFF.

The chain recombines TRBV2 with TRBJ2-7, with D possibly TRBD1 on 5 matching bases. The V and J ends lost 3 bases and 0 bases respectively, with 12 bases between them. CDR3 size: 15 residues. Per germline, CDR1 SNHLY and CDR2 FYNNEI. CDR3 nucleotides: TGTGCCAGCAGTGAGCAGGGTAGGTCCTCCTACGAGCAGTACTTC. It specifies CASSEQGRSSYEQYF.

The chain combines TRBV27 with TRBJ2-7; 11 nucleotides align to TRBD2. The CDR3 loop spans 13 amino acids. Germline CDR1 is MNHEY and CDR2 is SMNVEV (reference sequence). Trimming cost V 6 bases and J 2 bases; bases outside gene matches: 0. DNA of the CDR3: TGTGCCAGCAGACTAGCGGGGGCCTACGAGCAGTACTTC. Protein: CASRLAGAYEQYF.

The V gene is TRBV6-5, the J gene TRBJ2-3; possible D gene TRBD2, 7 bases. CDR3 length: 15 residues. Germline CDR1 and CDR2: MNHEY and SVGAGI. V was clipped by 3 bases and J by 5 bases, with 15 bases between them. The CDR3: CASSYRGAEEDTQYF. CDR3 sequence (DNA): TGTGCCAGCAGTTATCGGGGGGCGGAGGAAGATACGCAGTATTTT.

The chain combines TRBV7-2 with TRBJ1-1; D ambiguous. Germline CDR1 reads SGHTA; CDR2 reads FQGNSA. The CDR3 covers 15 residues. Deletions cut 1 base from V and 3 bases from J, with 12 bases between. The CDR3: CASSLDGRRDTEAFF. In DNA, the CDR3 is TGTGCCAGCAGCTTAGACGGCAGGAGGGACACTGAAGCTTTCTTT.

The chain carries TRBV4-1 and TRBJ2-1, with 10 bases identical to TRBD2. Germline V lookup: CDR1 MGHRA, CDR2 YSYEKL. The CDR3 covers 17 residues. Germline trimming cut 2 bases from V and 7 bases from J; bases unmatched to any gene: 11. CDR3 sequence (DNA): TGCGCCAGCAGCCAATCAAGAACTAGCGGGGTTTTAAATGAGCAGTTCTTC. Translated, it gives CASSQSRTSGVLNEQFF.

The genes are TRBV5-1 and TRBJ2-2; 10 bases map to TRBD2. This CDR3 has 16 residues. Looked up from germline, CDR1 is SGHRS and CDR2 is YFSETQ. V was pared by 5 bases and J by 1 base, with 5 bases of the junction left unmatched. This CDR3 reads CASSPRTSGNTGELFF. DNA of the CDR3: TGCGCCAGCAGTCCACGGACTAGCGGGAACACCGGGGAGCTGTTTTTT.

The chain has TRBV7-2 and TRBJ2-3; D not resolved. Trimming took 0 bases from V and 4 from J, leaving 5 bases between them. The CDR3 covers 13 residues. From germline, CDR1 is SGHTA and CDR2 FQGNSA. The chain's CDR3 is CASSLAYSDTQYF. CDR3 nucleotides: TGTGCCAGCAGCTTAGCGTACTCAGATACGCAGTATTTT.